This T cell receptor (beta chain) comes out of a study of regulatory T cells in long-lasting Graves disease. Study in general: New Graves' disease cases had less than 3 months of antithyroid drugs.

Time point: newly diagnosed GD, antithyroid drugs for less than 3 months. Researchers made the TCR library from RNA that was extracted from PBMCs. This clonotype was recorded at least ten times. As yet, its antigen is unknown. Sequencing libraries for TCR beta were prepared with iRepertoire HTBI primers and Arm-PCR of CDR3 regions. TCRdb processed the multiplex PCR reads anew with MiXCR; each CDR3 protein has one entry. The table has around 330,000 distinct CDR3 sequences, 15% to 20% seen once. The study's findings and limits: TRBV28, TRBJ1-2 and TRBJ2-5 were favored in persistent disease.

V shed 11 bases and J shed 9 bases, with 22 bases lying between them. This CDR3 is built from 13 residues. Germline CDR1 SNHLY, CDR2 FYNNEI. This TCR was sampled from a female donor with Graves disease. Sequencing was performed on peripheral blood mononuclear cells (PBMCs), taken at new diagnosis, from a patient treated with antithyroid drugs. This chain joins TRBV2 and TRBJ1-1; the D gene is possibly TRBD1 (6 bases). In DNA, the CDR3 is TGTGCCGACCAAGAGACCGCCGGGACAAAAGCTTTCTTT. Its translation: CADQETAGTKAFF.